This T cell receptor (beta chain) was observed in a study of OX40 agonist ivuxolimab in advanced cancers. The trim removed 2 bases at V and 5 bases at J, leaving 2 bases unmatched. Germline V gives CDR1 KGHSH, CDR2 LQKENI. This CDR3 region has 13 residues. The assay was immunoSEQ multiplex PCR, and TCRdb's table has in-frame clones only and misses some. In the table there are approximately 66,000 clones, about 91% of which are singletons. This TCR came from an adult with an advanced solid tumor such as melanoma, head and neck, liver or kidney cancer. The chain carries TRBV18 and TRBJ2-5; the match to TRBD2 covers 7 bases. Here the sequenced sample was CD4+ or CD8+ T cells sorted from blood, taken in a trial of the OX40 agonist ivuxolimab. The CDR3 here is CASSPTGGETQYF. For the CDR3, the DNA is TGTGCCAGCTCACCAACCGGGGGGGAGACCCAGTACTTC.